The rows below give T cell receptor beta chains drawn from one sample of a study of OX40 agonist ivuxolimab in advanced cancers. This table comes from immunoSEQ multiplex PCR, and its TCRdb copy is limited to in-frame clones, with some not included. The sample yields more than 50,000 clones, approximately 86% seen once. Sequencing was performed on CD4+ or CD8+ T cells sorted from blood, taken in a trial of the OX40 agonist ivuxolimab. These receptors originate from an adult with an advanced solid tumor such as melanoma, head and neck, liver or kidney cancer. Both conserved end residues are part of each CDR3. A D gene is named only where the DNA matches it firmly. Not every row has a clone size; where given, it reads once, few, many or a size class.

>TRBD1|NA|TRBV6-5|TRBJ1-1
CASSYSDRGVAFF
TGTGCCAGCAGTTACTCAGACAGGGGAGTAGCTTTCTTT
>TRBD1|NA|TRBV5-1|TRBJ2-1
CASSFGQAASYNEQFF
TGCGCCAGCAGCTTCGGACAGGCCGCCTCCTACAATGAGCAGTTCTTC
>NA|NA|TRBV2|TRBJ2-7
CASSERYEQYF
TGTGCCAGCAGTGAGAGGTACGAGCAGTACTTC
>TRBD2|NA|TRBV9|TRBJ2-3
CASSVESGSASTDTQYF
TGTGCCAGCAGCGTAGAGAGCGGGAGCGCTAGCACAGATACGCAGTATTTT
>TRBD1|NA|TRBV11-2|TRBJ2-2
CASSSGQGATNTGELFF
TGTGCCAGCAGCTCCGGACAGGGGGCAACGAACACCGGGGAGCTGTTTTTT
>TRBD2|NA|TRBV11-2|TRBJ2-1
CASSVTSESYNEQFF
TGTGCCAGCAGCGTTACTAGCGAGTCCTACAATGAGCAGTTCTTC
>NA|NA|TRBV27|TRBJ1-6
CASSPQVENSPLHF
TGTGCCAGCAGTCCCCAGGTGGAGAATTCACCCCTCCACTTT
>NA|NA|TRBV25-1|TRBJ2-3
CASSEWLDTDTQYF
TGTGCCAGCAGTGAATGGTTGGACACAGATACGCAGTATTTT
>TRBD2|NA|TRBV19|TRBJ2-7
CASSSGRGLAGESYEQYF
TGTGCCAGTAGTTCAGGCCGGGGACTAGCGGGAGAGTCCTACGAGCAGTACTTC
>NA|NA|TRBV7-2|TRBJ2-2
CASSPLGLLNTGELFF
TGTGCCAGCAGCCCCCTGGGACTCCTGAACACCGGGGAGCTGTTTTTT
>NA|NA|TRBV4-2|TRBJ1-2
CASSQGGGGVRGYTF
TGTGCCAGCAGCCAAGGCGGTGGGGGGGTTAGGGGCTACACCTTC
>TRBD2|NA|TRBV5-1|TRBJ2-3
CASSSAGGDSTDTQYF
TGCGCCAGCAGCTCCGCGGGGGGGGACAGCACAGATACGCAGTATTTT
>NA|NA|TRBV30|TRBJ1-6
CAWRRTVDSPLHF
TGTGCCTGGAGAAGGACAGTGGATTCACCCCTCCACTTT
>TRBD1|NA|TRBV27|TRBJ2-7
CASSLGQGVGEQYF
TGTGCCAGCAGTTTAGGGCAGGGGGTGGGCGAGCAGTACTTC
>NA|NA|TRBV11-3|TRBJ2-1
CASSYQTGGLGEQFF
TGTGCCAGCAGCTACCAAACCGGGGGGCTGGGTGAGCAGTTCTTC
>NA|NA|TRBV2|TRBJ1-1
CASSESLPNTEAFF
TGTGCCAGCAGTGAATCCCTACCGAACACTGAAGCTTTCTTT
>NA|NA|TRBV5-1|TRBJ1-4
CASSGSGGEKLFF
TGCGCCAGCAGCGGTAGTGGTGGTGAAAAACTGTTTTTT
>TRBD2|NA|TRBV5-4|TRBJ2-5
CASSSSLGGGGETQYF
TGTGCCAGCAGCTCGTCCCTGGGCGGGGGAGGAGAGACCCAGTACTTC
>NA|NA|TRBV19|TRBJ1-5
CASDYDKHSNQPQHF
TGTGCCAGTGATTACGACAAACATAGCAATCAGCCCCAGCATTTT
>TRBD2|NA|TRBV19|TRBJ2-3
CASSASGITDTQYF
TGTGCCAGTAGTGCGAGCGGGATCACAGATACGCAGTATTTT
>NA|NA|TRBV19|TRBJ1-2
CASSISHGTWNGYTF
TGTGCCAGTAGTATATCCCACGGGACGTGGAATGGCTACACCTTC
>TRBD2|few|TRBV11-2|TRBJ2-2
CASSLGTSVVTGELFF
TGTGCCAGCAGCCTAGGAACTAGCGTGGTCACCGGGGAGCTGTTTTTT
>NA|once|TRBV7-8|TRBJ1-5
CASSLVTGFSNQPQHF
TGTGCCAGCAGCTTAGTAACAGGCTTTAGCAATCAGCCCCAGCATTTT
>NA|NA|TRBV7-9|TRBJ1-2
CASSLGGYGYTF
TGTGCCAGCAGCTTAGGGGGCTATGGCTACACCTTC
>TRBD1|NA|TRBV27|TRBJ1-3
CASSLYAPGQGARGNTIYF
TGTGCCAGCAGTTTATATGCCCCGGGACAGGGGGCGCGTGGAAACACCATATATTTT
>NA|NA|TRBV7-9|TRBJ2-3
CASSPQGTDTQYF
TGTGCCAGCAGCCCACAGGGCACAGATACGCAGTATTTT
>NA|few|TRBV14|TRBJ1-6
CASSQMRSWEKWNSPLHF
TGTGCCAGCAGCCAAATGCGTAGTTGGGAGAAGTGGAACTCACCCCTCCACTTT
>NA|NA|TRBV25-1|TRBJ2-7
CASSEYAAGQQYF
TGTGCCAGCAGTGAATATGCGGCGGGACAGCAGTACTTC
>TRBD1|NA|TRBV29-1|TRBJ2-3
CSVAGTGSLGTDTQYF
TGCAGCGTTGCCGGGACAGGGAGTTTGGGCACAGATACGCAGTATTTT
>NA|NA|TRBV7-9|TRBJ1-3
CASSLEQVGNTIYF
TGTGCCAGCAGCTTAGAACAGGTTGGAAACACCATATATTTT
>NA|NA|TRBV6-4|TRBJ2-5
CASTEAETQYF
TGTGCCAGCACCGAGGCCGAGACCCAGTACTTC
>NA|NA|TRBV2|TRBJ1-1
CASVREGATEAFF
TGTGCCAGCGTAAGGGAGGGAGCGACTGAAGCTTTCTTT
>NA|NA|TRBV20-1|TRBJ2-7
CSANRDSKQYF
TGCAGTGCTAATCGGGACTCTAAGCAGTACTTC
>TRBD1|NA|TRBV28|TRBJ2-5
CASSLAGQGVETQYF
TGTGCCAGCAGTTTAGCGGGACAGGGGGTAGAGACCCAGTACTTC
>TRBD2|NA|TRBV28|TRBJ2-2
CASSLLIGLAGTGELFF
TGTGCCAGCAGTTTATTAATCGGGCTAGCGGGGACCGGGGAGCTGTTTTTT
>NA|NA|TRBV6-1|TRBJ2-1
CASSVLEFSYNEQFF
TGTGCCAGCAGTGTCCTAGAGTTTTCCTACAATGAGCAGTTCTTC
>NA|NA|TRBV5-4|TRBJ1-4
CASRKDGPNEKLFF
TGTGCCAGCAGGAAGGACGGGCCTAATGAAAAACTGTTTTTT
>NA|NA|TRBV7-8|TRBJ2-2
CASSLFTGELFF
TGTGCCAGCAGCTTGTTCACCGGGGAGCTGTTTTTT
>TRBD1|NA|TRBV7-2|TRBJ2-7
CASSLPPGQGYEQYF
TGTGCCAGCAGCTTACCTCCGGGACAGGGGTACGAGCAGTACTTC
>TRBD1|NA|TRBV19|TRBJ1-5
CASSIPDRGDNQPQHF
TGTGCCAGTAGTATCCCAGACAGGGGGGACAATCAGCCCCAGCATTTT
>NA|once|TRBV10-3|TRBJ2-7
CAISESGGGYEQYF
TGTGCCATCAGTGAGTCAGGGGGGGGCTACGAGCAGTACTTC
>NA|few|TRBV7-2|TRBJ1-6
CASTLQAGYSPLHF
TGTGCCAGCACCCTACAGGCAGGGTATTCACCCCTCCACTTT
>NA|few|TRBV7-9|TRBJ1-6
CASTSSSGPNSPLHF
TGTGCCAGCACGTCTTCGTCGGGACCCAATTCACCCCTCCACTTT
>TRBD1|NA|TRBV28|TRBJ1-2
CARSSPDRIYGYTF
TGTGCCCGCTCTTCCCCGGACAGGATCTATGGCTACACCTTC
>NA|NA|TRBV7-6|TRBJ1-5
CASSPLAGGQPQHF
TGTGCCAGCAGCCCGTTGGCGGGGGGTCAGCCCCAGCATTTT
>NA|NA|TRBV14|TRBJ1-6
CASTSQGLPNSPLHF
TGTGCCAGCACCTCACAGGGACTCCCCAATTCACCCCTCCACTTT
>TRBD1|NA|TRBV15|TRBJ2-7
CATSPGGINYEQYF
TGTGCCACCTCCCCAGGGGGAATAAACTACGAGCAGTACTTC
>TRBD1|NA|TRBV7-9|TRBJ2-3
CASSLLQGSTDTQYF
TGTGCCAGCAGCTTACTACAGGGGAGCACAGATACGCAGTATTTT
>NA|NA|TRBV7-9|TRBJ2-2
CASSALSGTGELFF
TGTGCCAGCAGCGCCCTATCAGGGACCGGGGAGCTGTTTTTT